The 12 T cell receptor beta chains in this list originate from one sample, sequenced in a study of shared clonotypes between healthy human individuals. Generated by immunoSEQ multiplex PCR, the TCRdb table keeps only in-frame clones and is missing some. This table has around 2,000,000 clones, roughly 94% appearing once. The sequenced sample consisted of naive CD4+ T cells sorted from blood. Subset meaning: CD45RA+ positively selected. All receptors come from a young man in good health.

The chain links TRBV10-1 to TRBJ1-5, with a weak D call TRBD1 (5 bases). Germline V gene data show CDR1 as WNHNN and CDR2 as SYGVQD (reference sequence). Deletions cut 6 bases from V and 4 bases from J, with 13 bases between. The CDR3 covers 14 residues. CDR3 sequence reads: CASRNRKWNQPQHF. CDR3 DNA sequence: TGCGCCAGCAGGAACAGGAAGTGGAATCAGCCCCAGCATTTT.

The chain combines TRBV5-4 with TRBJ1-3; D is perhaps TRBD1 (6 bases). Germline V gene data show CDR1 as SGHNT and CDR2 as YYREEE (reference sequence). Trimming left V 1 base short and J 2 bases short, with 10 bases between. The CDR3 loop spans 15 amino acids. CDR3 sequence (DNA): TGTGCCAGCAGCTTGTTTAGGGGGACTGGAAACACCATATATTTT. It yields the protein CASSLFRGTGNTIYF.

The V gene is TRBV5-4, the J gene TRBJ2-3, with unresolved D. V was shortened by 4 bases and J by 5 bases, with 8 bases between the two germline ends. The length of the CDR3 is 12 residues. In germline, CDR1 is SGHNT, CDR2 YYREEE (reference sequence). For the CDR3, the DNA is TGTGCCAGCAGCCATCCCGGAGATACGCAGTATTTT. The encoded protein is CASSHPGDTQYF.

The V and J genes are TRBV19 and TRBJ1-5; D remains unclear. Trimming pared 6 bases from V and 0 bases from J, leaving 12 bases between. The CDR3 runs 15 residues. Germline CDR1 LNHDA, CDR2 SQIVND (reference sequence). This chain's CDR3 is CASREAGYSNQPQHF. Written as DNA, the CDR3 is TGTGCCAGTAGGGAGGCAGGCTATAGCAATCAGCCCCAGCATTTT.

A word on this clone: Other nucleotide sequences in the sample specify the same CDR3. The chain links TRBV11-2 to TRBJ2-7, with D possibly matching TRBD2 (5 bases). The V end lost 2 bases, the J end lost 7 bases, and 6 bases lay between the germline ends. This CDR3 comprises 11 residues. Germline lookup yields CDR1 SGHAT and CDR2 FQNNGV. As DNA, the CDR3 is TGTGCCAGCAGCTTACGAGGGGAGCAGTACTTC. The encoded protein is CASSLRGEQYF.

The chain recombines TRBV4-1 with TRBJ2-2; weak D call: TRBD1 (5 bases). Trimming stripped 0 bases from V and 6 bases from J, with 17 bases between. CDR1 MGHRA and CDR2 YSYEKL come from the germline V gene. The CDR3 is made up of 17 amino acids. CDR3 loop: CASSQESQEVRAGELFF. For the CDR3, the DNA is TGCGCCAGCAGCCAAGAAAGTCAAGAGGTCAGGGCCGGGGAGCTGTTTTTT.

J is TRBJ2-5 and V is TRBV5-1; TRBD2 might be the D (5 bases). The CDR3 has 15 amino acids. Germline values: CDR1 SGHRS, CDR2 YFSETQ. The V gene lost 0 bases and the J gene lost 1 base, with 10 bases spanning the gap. CDR3 loop: CASSLGRTVQETQYF. The CDR3, as DNA: TGCGCCAGCAGCTTGGGGAGGACCGTCCAAGAGACCCAGTACTTC.

The CDR3 sequence: CASSLGKVRNSPLHF. As DNA, the CDR3 is TGTGCCAGCAGCTTGGGCAAGGTTAGGAATTCACCCCTCCACTTT. This chain connects TRBV5-8 to TRBJ1-6; D gene unclear. The CDR3 runs to 15 residues. Trimming took off 0 bases at V and 7 bases at J, with 11 bases between the two ends. The germline V gene has CDR1 SGHTS and CDR2 YDEGEE.

Of note for this clone: The identical CDR3 is also encoded by other nucleotide sequences in the sample. The V gene is TRBV10-3, the J gene TRBJ1-5; 9 bases map to TRBD1. The length of the CDR3 is 15 residues. Germline V gene data show CDR1 as ENHRY and CDR2 as SYGVKD. Trimming cost V 0 bases and J 6 bases; bases outside gene matches: 3. The CDR3 DNA follows: TGTGCCATCAGTGAGTCGGACAGGGGAGGTCAGCCCCAGCATTTT. It specifies CAISESDRGGQPQHF.

The CDR3 bases are TGTGCCAGCATTAAAGCGGGAGGGAGCTCCTACGAGCAGTACTTC. Its protein product is CASIKAGGSSYEQYF. The chain has TRBV6-5 and TRBJ2-7; TRBD2 agrees at 10 bases. The J segment lost 0 bases and the V segment lost 7 bases, leaving 6 bases of the junction unmatched. In germline, CDR1 is MNHEY, CDR2 SVGAGI. The CDR3 loop spans 15 amino acids.

V gene TRBV11-2 combines with J gene TRBJ2-3; either TRBD1 or TRBD2 may supply D (5 bases each). V lost 1 base and J lost 2, with 10 bases in between. Germline values: CDR1 SGHAT, CDR2 FQNNGV. The CDR3 extends over 15 amino acids. The CDR3 bases are TGTGCCAGCAGCTTAGGGGGGACGGCCACAGATACGCAGTATTTT. It specifies CASSLGGTATDTQYF.

Remarks on this clone: Other DNA sequences within the sample encode an identical CDR3. This chain links TRBV5-1 with TRBJ1-2, with a possible D match to TRBD1 (5 bases). CDR1 and CDR2 (germline): SGHRS, YFSETQ. The length of the CDR3 is 13 residues. Trimming left V 0 bases short and J 8 bases short, with 11 bases between. DNA of the CDR3: TGCGCCAGCAGCTTGGGCCAGGGACGGGGCTACACCTTC. Its protein product is CASSLGQGRGYTF.